Following are 20 T cell receptor beta chains from one sample sequenced in a study of chemoradiotherapy in HPV16-positive cancers. The assay was immunoSEQ multiplex PCR, and TCRdb's table has in-frame clones only and misses some. The sample has fewer than 20,000 clones; 85% to 95% are singletons. The source was blood, collected from a patient who underwent chemoradiotherapy. These receptors originate from a human donor with HPV-associated anogenital cancer.

This chain joins TRBV4-2 and TRBJ2-5; 9 bases are a match to TRBD2. V was pared by 0 bases and J by 5 bases, with 10 bases of the junction left unmatched. The CDR3 contains 17 residues. The germline CDR1 and CDR2 sequences are LGHNA and YNFKEQ. The CDR3 loop is CASSQDLAGGLQETQYF. Here the CDR3 DNA reads TGTGCCAGCAGCCAAGATCTGGCGGGGGGGCTTCAGGAGACCCAGTACTTC.

This clone has just one count. V gene TRBV5-1 combines with J gene TRBJ2-3; unclear D gene. This CDR3 has 13 residues. Germline V gene data show CDR1 as SGHRS and CDR2 as YFSETQ. V lost 2 bases and J lost 2, with 6 bases in between. In DNA, the CDR3 is TGCGCCAGCAGCTTAACACACACAGATACGCAGTATTTT. Residues: CASSLTHTDTQYF.

The rearrangement uses TRBV7-8 and TRBJ2-7; TRBD1 agrees at 8 bases. Germline V gene data show CDR1 as SGHVS and CDR2 as FQNEAQ. Trimming cost V 0 bases and J 3 bases; bases outside gene matches: 4. This CDR3 comprises 15 residues. The CDR3 region is CASSLADRGVYEQYV. For the CDR3, the DNA is TGTGCCAGCAGCTTAGCTGACAGGGGAGTCTACGAGCAGTACGTC.

This clone was counted once. The rearrangement links TRBV9 to TRBJ1-3; D unresolved. From germline, CDR1 is SGDLS and CDR2 YYNGEE. CDR3 length: 13 amino acids. The V end was cut by 3 bases, the J end by 0 bases, with 4 bases between. This CDR3 is CASSARSGNTIYF. Written as DNA, the CDR3 is TGTGCCAGCAGCGCCCGCTCTGGAAACACCATATATTTT.

The chain carries TRBV7-9 and TRBJ1-2, with 12 positions matching TRBD1. CDR1 and CDR2 (germline): SEHNR, FQNEAQ (reference sequence). The CDR3 runs to 16 residues. Trimming at V came to 5 bases and at J to 7 bases, leaving 11 bases not matched to a gene. The DNA of the CDR3 is TGTGCCAGCAGCCTAGGGTTGGGACAGGGGGCTCGTGGCTACACCTTC. Translating it yields CASSLGLGQGARGYTF.

The chain carries TRBV5-1 and TRBJ2-5, with D maybe TRBD1 (6 bases). Trimming pared 0 bases from V and 2 bases from J, leaving 14 bases between. The V gene's germline CDR1 is SGHRS and CDR2 YFSETQ. This CDR3 has 16 residues. The CDR3 DNA reads as TGCGCCAGCAGCTTGGTAAGGGGGAGTAATCAAGAGACCCAGTACTTC. This gives the protein CASSLVRGSNQETQYF.

The genes are TRBV25-1 and TRBJ1-6; 9 bases line up with TRBD1. This CDR3 comprises 14 residues. Germline V lookup: CDR1 MGHDK, CDR2 SYGVNS. The ends lost 6 bases at V and 7 bases at J; junction bases unmatched: 4. CDR3 sequence reads: CASSGTGRNSPLHF. In DNA form, the CDR3 reads TGTGCCAGCAGCGGGACAGGGAGGAATTCACCCCTCCACTTT.

This clone was observed a single time. The genes are TRBV2 and TRBJ2-5; D not resolved. CDR1 and CDR2 from the germline V gene are SNHLY and FYNNEI. V gave up 7 bases and J gave up 1 base, with 7 bases separating them. There are 12 residues in the CDR3. This CDR3 reads CASTYSQETQYF. In DNA, the CDR3 is TGTGCCAGCACCTACAGCCAAGAGACCCAGTACTTC.

The chain has TRBV28 and TRBJ1-2, with 8 bases aligning to TRBD1. J was trimmed by 3 bases and V by 5 bases; bases with no gene match: 5. Per germline, CDR1 MDHEN and CDR2 SYDVKM. The CDR3 has 14 residues. The CDR3 DNA sequence: TGTGCCAGCAGTCCAGGGACAGGCCACTATGGCTACACCTTC. It specifies CASSPGTGHYGYTF.

The chain uses TRBV6-1 and TRBJ2-3; D is unresolved. The CDR3 loop spans 13 amino acids. The germline V gene has CDR1 MNHNS and CDR2 SASEGT. V shed 11 bases and J shed 6 bases, with 18 bases lying between them. This CDR3 reads CAGHRPNPDTQYF. In nucleotides, the CDR3 is TGTGCCGGCCACCGTCCCAACCCGGATACGCAGTATTTT.

The rearrangement links TRBV5-1 to TRBJ1-6; TRBD1 might be the D (6 bases). Trimming shortened V by 0 bases and J by 7 bases, and 11 bases separated the two germline ends. Germline lookup yields CDR1 SGHRS and CDR2 YFSETQ. The CDR3 runs to 15 residues. The CDR3 nucleotides read TGCGCCAGCAGCTTGGCATCGGGGGGCAATTCACCCCTCCACTTT. Encoded protein: CASSLASGGNSPLHF.

The gene calls are TRBV6-6 and TRBJ1-5, with 8 bases that match TRBD1. This CDR3 spans 13 amino acids. Germline values: CDR1 MNHNY, CDR2 SVGAGI (reference sequence). Unmatched junction bases numbered 4, after V lost 6 bases and J lost 6 bases. CDR3 sequence reads: CASSRTGGQPQHF. CDR3 nucleotide sequence: TGTGCCAGCAGCCGAACAGGGGGTCAGCCCCAGCATTTT.

The chain recombines TRBV10-2 with TRBJ1-2; D gene ambiguous. Germline CDR1 and CDR2: WSHSY and SAAADI. The germline V and J ends were trimmed by 0 bases and 8 bases, with 13 bases remaining between them. The CDR3 has 14 residues. Here the CDR3 DNA reads TGCGCCAGCAGTGAGTCTGGCGGTTTGGGCGGCTACACCTTC. Translating it yields CASSESGGLGGYTF.

J is TRBJ2-1 and V is TRBV5-1; 8 bases line up with TRBD2. There are 15 residues in the CDR3. Unmatched junction bases numbered 3, after V lost 0 bases and J lost 4 bases. Germline CDR1 SGHRS, CDR2 YFSETQ. CDR3 nucleotide sequence: TGCGCCAGCAGCTTGGACGGGGGGGATTACAATGAGCAGTTCTTC. Its protein product is CASSLDGGDYNEQFF.

The chain joins TRBV5-3 to TRBJ2-7; D unresolved. TRBV5-3 falls under the ORF class, with uncertain function. Trimming stripped 4 bases from V and 0 bases from J, with 17 bases between. The CDR3 has 16 residues. The CDR3 region has the DNA TGTGCCAGAAGCAACCCCTTAGATCGTGGCTCCTACGAGCAGTACTTC. Amino acids: CARSNPLDRGSYEQYF.

The chain couples TRBV6-1 to TRBJ2-3; 9 bases align to TRBD1. The ends lost 2 bases at V and 3 bases at J; junction bases unmatched: 3. CDR1 is MNHNS, CDR2 SASEGT, per germline. The CDR3 is 15 amino acids. CDR3 sequence: CASSESGTGTDTQYF. The CDR3 region has the DNA TGTGCCAGCAGTGAATCAGGGACAGGGACAGATACGCAGTATTTT.

This clone was picked up a small number of times. The rearrangement uses TRBV5-1 and TRBJ1-5, with D perhaps matching TRBD1 (5 bases). Trimming stripped 1 base from V and 9 bases from J, with 11 bases between. Germline CDR1 SGHRS, CDR2 YFSETQ. This CDR3 region has 13 residues. The CDR3 coding sequence is TGCGCCAGCAGCTTGTGGGGCCGGGGGCCCCAGCATTTT. Protein: CASSLWGRGPQHF.

This clone was counted once. The rearrangement joins TRBV5-5 to TRBJ2-7, with TRBD1 identical over 7 bases. This CDR3 spans 15 amino acids. The germline V gene has CDR1 SGHKS and CDR2 YYEKEE (reference sequence). The V and J ends lost 3 bases and 3 bases, in that order; junction bases with no gene match: 9. The CDR3 bases are TGTGCCAGCAGCTCCCCCCTGACAGGGAACTACGAGCAGTACGTC. It yields the protein CASSSPLTGNYEQYV.

This CDR3 is CASSLNGNTGELFF. The CDR3 DNA reads TGTGCCAGCAGCTTAAACGGGAACACCGGGGAGCTGTTTTTT. The chain has TRBV7-8 and TRBJ2-2; D gene ambiguous. This CDR3 is 14 amino acids long. Germline V gene sequence: CDR1 SGHVS, CDR2 FQNEAQ. V dropped 2 bases and J dropped 1 base, with 5 bases sitting between them.

The genes are TRBV7-9 and TRBJ1-1; D not resolved. V gave up 4 bases and J gave up 7 bases, with 7 bases separating them. Germline V gene data show CDR1 as SEHNR and CDR2 as FQNEAQ (reference sequence). The CDR3 has 11 residues. CDR3 in amino acids: CASSSGNEAFF. In nucleotides, the CDR3 is TGTGCCAGCAGCTCCGGAAATGAAGCTTTCTTT.